Described below is a single TCR beta chain sequence and its context. It lacks a known antigen. No much larger clone exists at a distance of one base, and base qualities are not known. The CDR3 starts with the cysteine, ends with the phenylalanine, and has 19 residues. Left in the record is the CDR3 DNA by itself, 57 bases read in frame from the first base. Clipping removes 3 bases from V and 0 bases from J, with 10 as the unmatched junction base count. As encoded in the germline V gene, CDR1 is SQVTM while CDR2 is ANQGSEA. In the ViraFEST assay, PBMC were stimulated with viral peptide pools, and TCR sequencing was then used to find antigen-specific CD4+ T cell clonotypes based on their expansion. After less than eleven days of culture, CD4+ T cells were isolated with the EasySep CD4+ T cell isolation kit. Healthy vaccine recipients had no prior SARS-CoV-2 infection, confirmed by negative nucleocapsid antibodies before and after vaccination. Two million PBMC per well were cultured in IMDM with roughly 5% human AB serum, 7.5 to 10 IU/ml IL-2 and gentamicin, plus 10 ug/ml peptides. Half of the culture medium was replaced with fresh IL-2-containing medium on days 3 and 7. Unless noted otherwise, every peptide stimulation condition was grown in triplicate wells. Using Ficoll-Paque Plus gradient centrifugation, PBMC were separated from whole blood and then either used fresh or cryopreserved at -140C. Overlapping peptide pools spanned the spike proteins of SARS-CoV-2 and the common cold coronaviruses HCoV-NL63, HCoV-OC43 and HCoV-229E. Genomic DNA was extracted from cultured CD4+ T cells with the QIAamp micro DNA kit.

Library creation used the immunoSEQ multiplex PCR assay. TCR beta CDR3 sequencing was performed on DNA from the cultured, isolated CD4+ T cells. The authors' analysis ran thus. Non-productive TCR sequences were discarded, and reads were trimmed to the CDR3 region, with only CDR3s of 7 or more amino acids retained. Antigen-specific clonotypes were identified with the MANAFEST web app by comparing expansion in peptide wells against reference cultures. For clones to be considered positive, expansion at FDR<0.05 versus reference and all other wells, an odds ratio above 5, and a frequency above 0.1% in two replicate wells were required. A clonotype was called cross-reactive if it was significantly expanded both in SARS-CoV-2 spike wells and in at least one common cold coronavirus spike condition. Using the stringdist R package, CDR3 similarity was measured by Levenshtein distance, and unrooted trees were constructed with ape in R 3.6.1. As stored in TCRdb, this immuneACCESS dataset retains in-frame rearrangements with V and J assigned. A fraction of the clones does not appear; measured against another copy, unresolved V genes explain less than half of the discrepancy, and the remainder lacks a known reason. The D gene and trimming were derived from the DNA, and the V and J assignments and clone size from that table. This sample holds tens of thousands of clones; around 67% were observed only once. Around 17% of the sample rests with the top ten.

The data belong to a study of vaccination effects on CD4 cells after COVID-19 (dated by TCRdb to the early 2020s). As for the study more broadly: Each participant received two doses of an mRNA SARS-CoV-2 vaccine, either BNT162b2 or mRNA-1273. Cultures from other donors in the study were sequenced with the Oncomine TCR Beta short-read assay on an Illumina iSeq 100. SARS-CoV-2 spike-specific CD4+ TCR repertoires from before and after mRNA vaccination were compared in COVID-19 convalescent patients and in infection-naive vaccine recipients. The full study included fewer than eleven COVID-19 convalescent patients and a few SARS-CoV-2-naive healthy vaccine recipients. The study at large found these results: Both infection-induced and vaccine-induced clones contracted markedly at late post-vaccination timepoints, which is consistent with waning T cell responses. In healthy vaccine recipients, vaccine-induced clones were almost all SARS-CoV-2 mono-reactive, with only 1 of 255 being cross-reactive with common cold coronaviruses. Only a small number of convalescent patients were included, and no early post-infection timepoints were available, which limited the study.

This chain is built from TRBV29-1 and TRBJ2-3, and 15 bases in between align with TRBD2. The TCR comes from a human donor who received a COVID-19 vaccine. The sample consisted of CD4+ T cells from PBMCs cultured with SARS-CoV-2 spike peptides, taken before COVID-19 vaccination. Taken with the paper, the label for cell subset or site translates to: SARS-CoV-2 spike overlapping peptide pool stimulation. This receptor has the CDR3 CSVDNEGTSGGRSTDTQYF. The nucleotide sequence is given as TGCAGCGTTGACAACGAAGGGACTAGCGGGGGGCGAAGCACAGATACGCAGTATTTT.